Following are 28 T cell receptor beta chains from one sample sequenced in a study of cytomegalovirus exposure and HLA in healthy donors. The primer mix had 60 Vbeta and 13 Jbeta primers. TCRdb's copy holds only in-frame clones and misses some; the assay was immunoSEQ multiplex PCR. Of about 150,000 clones detected, over 65% appear once; the ten largest clones hold less than 15%. Material for sequencing was PBMCs. The receptors were sampled from a man between 35 and 55 years old in good health and CMV-seropositive.

CDR3 region: CASGSEIHRDGYTF. CDR3 coding DNA: TGTGCTAGTGGTTCCGAGATCCACCGGGATGGCTACACCTTC. This chain connects TRBV12-5 to TRBJ1-2; D is unresolved. The CDR3 has 14 residues. Germline assignment: CDR1 LGHNT and CDR2 FRNRAP. Trimming took 4 bases from V and 6 from J, leaving 15 bases between them.

The rearrangement links TRBV6-5 to TRBJ1-1; tentative D call: TRBD1 (6 bases). V was shortened by 6 bases and J by 1 base, with 15 bases between the two germline ends. Per germline, CDR1 MNHEY and CDR2 SVGAGI. This CDR3 region has 15 residues. In nucleotides, the CDR3 is TGTGCCAGCAGGCTCGAACAGGGCGGGAACACTGAAGCTTTCTTT. Its protein is CASRLEQGGNTEAFF.

The V call is TRBV19, the J call TRBJ2-2; 8 bases align to TRBD2. V dropped 1 base and J dropped 4; count of bases not matched to a gene: 8. The CDR3 is made up of 17 amino acids. Per germline, CDR1 LNHDA and CDR2 SQIVND (reference sequence). CDR3 amino acids: CASSIGGGRWVTGELFF. In DNA form, the CDR3 reads TGTGCCAGTAGTATAGGAGGCGGGAGGTGGGTCACCGGGGAGCTGTTTTTT. The complete variable domain, with remaining parts taken from reference TRBV19 and TRBJ2-2, reads DGGITQSPKYLFRKEGQNVTLSCEQNLNHDAMYWYRQDPGQGLRLIYYSQIVNDFQKGDIAEGYSVSREKKESFPLTVTSAQKNPTAFYLCASSIGGGRWVTGELFFGEGSRLTVL.

The chain recombines TRBV27 with TRBJ2-7; D is possibly TRBD1 (6 bases). Germline CDR1 is MNHEY and CDR2 is SMNVEV (reference sequence). Trimming removed 3 bases at V and 3 bases at J, with 12 bases between. The CDR3 spans 14 residues. The CDR3 nucleotides are TGTGCCAGCAGTTTCACCTACAGGGTCTACGAGCAGTACTTC. Amino acids: CASSFTYRVYEQYF.

The chain combines TRBV2 with TRBJ2-7; maybe TRBD1 (6 bases). CDR3 size: 14 residues. The V end lost 1 base, the J end lost 3 bases, and 10 bases lay between the germline ends. Germline V gene sequence: CDR1 SNHLY, CDR2 FYNNEI. The CDR3 spells CASSEGQGSYEQYF. The CDR3 nucleotides are TGTGCCAGCAGTGAAGGCCAGGGGAGCTACGAGCAGTACTTC. Full variable domain (missing parts from reference TRBV2 and TRBJ2-7): EPEVTQTPSHQVTQMGQEVILRCVPISNHLYFYWYRQILGQKVEFLVSFYNNEISEKSEIFDDQFSVERPDGSNFTLKIRSTKLEDSAMYFCASSEGQGSYEQYFGPGTRLTVT.

This clone was seen only once. This chain joins TRBV10-2 and TRBJ2-7, with unresolved D. CDR1 is WSHSY, CDR2 SAAADI, per germline. The ends were cut back, 5 bases at V and 1 base at J, with 9 bases in the middle. The CDR3 sequence is 13 residues long. As DNA, the CDR3 is TGCGCCAGCAGTCTAGAGAGTTCCTACGAGCAGTACTTC. Translated: CASSLESSYEQYF.

CDR3 loop: CASSQDQASGRDEQYF. DNA of the CDR3: TGCGCCAGCAGCCAAGATCAAGCTAGCGGGAGAGACGAGCAGTACTTC. The chain couples TRBV4-1 to TRBJ2-7; TRBD2 agrees at 10 bases. J was trimmed by 5 bases and V by 0 bases; bases with no gene match: 7. The CDR3 loop spans 16 amino acids. Germline CDR1 and CDR2: MGHRA and YSYEKL.

The chain joins TRBV4-1 to TRBJ2-2, with TRBD2 matching over 12 bases. CDR3 length: 17 residues. The J segment lost 7 bases and the V segment lost 1 base, leaving 7 bases of the junction unmatched. Germline CDR1 reads MGHRA; CDR2 reads YSYEKL. The CDR3 loop reads CASSQVQGLAGNGELFF. DNA of the CDR3: TGCGCCAGCAGCCAAGTACAAGGACTAGCGGGAAACGGGGAGCTGTTTTTT.

In its sample, this clone was seen a few times. The chain has TRBV7-9 and TRBJ1-1; D may be TRBD1 (6 bases). CDR1 and CDR2 from the germline V gene are SEHNR and FQNEAQ (reference sequence). This CDR3 has 14 residues. V gave up 1 base and J gave up 1 base, with 7 bases separating them. Written as DNA, the CDR3 is TGTGCCAGCAGCTTAGGGGGGCCGAACACTGAAGCTTTCTTT. Translating it yields CASSLGGPNTEAFF.

The chain links TRBV7-2 to TRBJ2-7; 15 nucleotides agree with TRBD2. The CDR3 has 17 residues. The junction had 4 bases not matched to a gene; V was cut back by 3 bases and J by 1 base. Germline CDR1 reads SGHTA; CDR2 reads FQGNSA. The CDR3 DNA reads as TGTGCCAGCAGCTTCGGGACTAGCGGGAGGACGTCCTACGAGCAGTACTTC. Protein: CASSFGTSGRTSYEQYF.

The chain links TRBV4-2 to TRBJ2-5, with 10 bases identical to TRBD2. Germline V gene data show CDR1 as LGHNA and CDR2 as YNFKEQ. The CDR3 covers 14 residues. The V segment lost 6 bases and the J segment 1 base; nucleotides outside the gene matches: 2. CDR3 loop: CASSSGRSQETQYF. The DNA for the CDR3 is TGTGCCAGCAGTAGCGGGAGGAGCCAAGAGACCCAGTACTTC.

The rearrangement links TRBV18 to TRBJ2-3, with 8 bases that match TRBD1. This CDR3 is built from 12 residues. V was pared by 6 bases and J by 8 bases, with 4 bases of the junction left unmatched. CDR1 is KGHSH and CDR2 is LQKENI in the germline V gene. This CDR3 reads CASSPQGATQYF. The CDR3 nucleotides are TGTGCCAGCTCCCCTCAGGGGGCTACGCAGTATTTT.

The chain links TRBV5-8 to TRBJ2-4, with 10 nucleotides matching TRBD2. In germline, CDR1 is SGHTS, CDR2 YDEGEE. The junction had 4 bases not matched to a gene; V was cut back by 4 bases and J by 0 bases. CDR3 length: 16 amino acids. The DNA of the CDR3 is TGTGCCAGCAGCCGTACTAGCGGGGTAGCCAAAAACATTCAGTACTTC. Protein sequence: CASSRTSGVAKNIQYF.

Points on this clone: The junction shows a germline mismatch at one end, possibly a read error. For the CDR3, the DNA is TGTGCCAGCAGCCCTACAGGGGGATCATTATTCTTC. It specifies CASSPTGGSLFF. J is TRBJ2-7 and V is TRBV14; 8 bases agree with TRBD1. The CDR3 runs to 12 residues. The germline CDR1 and CDR2 sequences are SGHDN and FVKESK.

This sequence joins TRBV27 and TRBJ1-2, with TRBD1 identical over 7 bases. The junction had 15 bases not matched to a gene; V was cut back by 11 bases and J by 3 bases. CDR1 and CDR2 from the germline V gene are MNHEY and SMNVEV (reference sequence). The CDR3 runs 15 residues. The CDR3 region has the DNA TGTGCCGTCCCGCAGGGGGGCGAAGTGGACTATGGCTACACCTTC. As protein: CAVPQGGEVDYGYTF.

The chain links TRBV29-1 to TRBJ2-3, with D possibly TRBD2 on 6 matching bases. V lost 6 bases, J lost 2 bases, and 15 bases lay in between. Germline-derived CDR1 and CDR2 are SQVTM and ANQGSEA. The CDR3 runs 14 residues. The CDR3 is CSVAISGTTDTQYF. The CDR3 nucleotides are TGCAGCGTCGCGATTAGCGGTACCACAGATACGCAGTATTTT.

This chain links TRBV6-1 with TRBJ2-3; the D gene is possibly TRBD2 (6 bases). Germline V gives CDR1 MNHNS, CDR2 SASEGT. Trimming left V 7 bases short and J 9 bases short, with 17 bases between. This CDR3 has 13 amino acids. Here the CDR3 DNA reads TGTGCCAGCATGGTCGGGTTCGCGGGGACGCAGTATTTT. It yields the protein CASMVGFAGTQYF.

The chain links TRBV27 to TRBJ2-7; perhaps TRBD1 as D (6 bases). The V gene lost 6 bases and the J gene lost 0 bases, with 12 bases spanning the gap. CDR1 is MNHEY, CDR2 SMNVEV, per germline (reference sequence). The CDR3 sequence is 14 residues long. The CDR3 nucleotides are TGTGCCAGCAGACAGGGAAGTCGCTCCTACGAGCAGTACTTC. Its translation: CASRQGSRSYEQYF.

J is TRBJ2-7 and V is TRBV27; maybe TRBD1 (6 bases). CDR3 length equals 14 residues. Per the germline V gene, CDR1 is MNHEY and CDR2 is SMNVEV (reference sequence). V lost 3 bases, J lost 4 bases, and 13 bases lay in between. Here the CDR3 reads CASSLPDRLYEQYF. The DNA for the CDR3 is TGTGCCAGCAGTTTGCCGGACAGATTGTACGAGCAGTACTTC.

This chain uses TRBV28 with TRBJ1-2; 7 bases fit TRBD1. V dropped 4 bases and J dropped 9; count of bases not matched to a gene: 2. CDR3 length equals 11 residues. CDR1 is MDHEN, CDR2 SYDVKM, per germline. Here the CDR3 DNA reads TGTGCCAGCAGTTCGGGACAGCGCTACACCTTC. It specifies CASSSGQRYTF.

This rearrangement joins TRBV28 to TRBJ2-3; perhaps TRBD2 as D (7 bases). Germline values: CDR1 MDHEN, CDR2 SYDVKM. This CDR3 spans 16 amino acids. Deletions cut 6 bases from V and 3 bases from J, with 19 bases between. DNA of the CDR3: TGTGCCAGCAGCCCCCCAGGCGGGGGCTCAACAGATACGCAGTATTTT. This sequence encodes CASSPPGGGSTDTQYF. Full variable domain (remainder filled in from reference TRBV28 and TRBJ2-3): DVKVTQSSRYLVKRTGEKVFLECVQDMDHENMFWYRQDPGLGLRLIYFSYDVKMKEKGDIPEGYSVSREKKERFSLILESASTNQTSMYLCASSPPGGGSTDTQYFGPGTRLTVL.

This chain links TRBV6-1 with TRBJ2-7; D remains ambiguous. The germline CDR1 and CDR2 sequences are MNHNS and SASEGT. V shed 1 base and J shed 2 bases, with 12 bases lying between them. The CDR3 sequence is 15 residues long. CDR3 in amino acids: CASSEGLGAPYEQYF. CDR3 DNA: TGTGCCAGCAGTGAAGGACTTGGCGCTCCCTACGAGCAGTACTTC.

The chain joins TRBV7-2 to TRBJ1-5, with a tentative D call TRBD1 (5 bases). The CDR3 is 15 amino acids. V lost 5 bases and J lost 1, with 12 bases in between. Germline V gene sequence: CDR1 SGHTA, CDR2 FQGNSA. The CDR3 protein is CASSPGGGSNQPQHF. CDR3 bases: TGTGCCAGCAGCCCCGGTGGGGGGAGCAATCAGCCCCAGCATTTT.

The chain employs TRBV7-3 and TRBJ2-3; TRBD2 might be the D (6 bases). Germline V lookup: CDR1 SGHTA, CDR2 FQGTGA. The V gene lost 1 base and the J gene lost 4 bases, with 12 bases spanning the gap. There are 15 residues in the CDR3. The CDR3: CASSLNGGTPDTQYF. CDR3 nucleotide sequence: TGTGCCAGCAGCTTAAACGGCGGGACCCCAGATACGCAGTATTTT.

This clone was recorded once. The genes are TRBV7-8 and TRBJ2-1, with 8 bases lining up with TRBD2. This CDR3 region has 15 residues. Germline-derived CDR1 and CDR2 are SGHVS and FQNEAQ. J was trimmed by 4 bases and V by 4 bases; bases with no gene match: 6. The CDR3 loop reads CASSWSTGGYNEQFF. As DNA, the CDR3 is TGTGCCAGCAGCTGGTCGACGGGAGGGTACAATGAGCAGTTCTTC.

This clone was observed a few times. V and J are TRBV23-1 and TRBJ2-7, with TRBD2 identical over 14 bases. TRBV23-1 is treated as an ORF (open reading frame) with a function not yet certain. V lost 3 bases to trimming and J lost 6 bases; unmatched junction nucleotides: 7. The CDR3 is made up of 16 amino acids. CDR3 nucleotide sequence: TGCGCCAGCAGTCAGGGGACTAGCGGGAGTTGGTCCGAGCAGTACTTC. This sequence encodes CASSQGTSGSWSEQYF.

The genes are TRBV6-1 and TRBJ2-3; 11 nucleotides line up with TRBD1. Looked up from germline, CDR1 is MNHNS and CDR2 is SASEGT. With V trimmed by 9 bases and J by 5 bases, 7 bases remained unmatched. This CDR3 is built from 14 residues. Written as DNA, the CDR3 is TGTGCCAGTACCTCGGGACAGGGGGGAGATACGCAGTATTTT. It codes for CASTSGQGGDTQYF.

This clone was seen more than once but under ten times. This chain connects TRBV7-2 to TRBJ2-2; D may be TRBD1 (5 bases). The CDR3 has 15 residues. Germline V gene sequence: CDR1 SGHTA, CDR2 FQGNSA. V dropped 5 bases and J dropped 4 bases, with 14 bases sitting between them. CDR3 bases: TGTGCCAGCAGCCCAAGGCAGGGCGGCACCGGGGAGCTGTTTTTT. Encoded protein: CASSPRQGGTGELFF.